Below, 8 T cell receptor beta chains from the same sample are listed, as sequenced in a study of T cell responses to AZD1222 COVID-19 vaccine. Sequencing was performed with immunoSEQ multiplex PCR; in TCRdb, only in-frame clones are kept and a portion is missing. The sample holds some 150,000 clones, approximately 95% seen once. Sequenced material: peripheral blood, taken on day 0 of MenACWY control vaccination. These receptors all come from an adult in good health.

The V gene is TRBV7-9, the J gene TRBJ1-1; TRBD1 matches 7 bases. Trimming took 5 bases from V and 4 from J; bases not matched to a gene: 4. CDR1 SEHNR and CDR2 FQNEAQ come from the germline V gene (reference sequence). This CDR3 spans 13 amino acids. CDR3 sequence (DNA): TGTGCCAGCAGCCTTACAGGGGCCACTGAAGCTTTCTTT. This gives the protein CASSLTGATEAFF.

The chain links TRBV6-5 to TRBJ1-6; D ambiguous. Germline CDR1 and CDR2: MNHEY and SVGAGI. CDR3 length: 15 residues. V was clipped by 2 bases and J by 9 bases, with 14 bases between them. CDR3 coding DNA: TGTGCCAGCAGTTACGCCGCCTCAGTCGTTTCACCCCTCCACTTT. This codes for CASSYAASVVSPLHF.

The chain recombines TRBV24-1 with TRBJ2-2; D gene ambiguous. The CDR3 has 16 residues. Germline lookup yields CDR1 KGHDR and CDR2 SFDVKD. The V gene lost 3 bases and the J gene lost 0 bases, with 10 bases spanning the gap. The CDR3 here is CATSDPRQANTGELFF. The CDR3 DNA reads as TGTGCCACCAGTGATCCCCGTCAGGCGAACACCGGGGAGCTGTTTTTT.

This sequence joins TRBV6-5 and TRBJ2-7; D may be TRBD1 or TRBD2 (6 bases each). The V end lost 4 bases, the J end lost 5 bases, and 18 bases lay between the germline ends. The CDR3 length is 15 residues. From germline, CDR1 is MNHEY and CDR2 SVGAGI. Here the CDR3 reads CASSLKRAGEDEQYF. CDR3 coding DNA: TGTGCCAGCAGTTTAAAACGGGCAGGGGAGGACGAGCAGTACTTC.

The rearrangement uses TRBV9 and TRBJ2-2, with a possible D match to TRBD2 (5 bases). Germline CDR1 reads SGDLS; CDR2 reads YYNGEE. V was pared by 4 bases and J by 3 bases, with 7 bases between. The CDR3 extends over 13 amino acids. The CDR3 loop is CASSPGYTGELFF. CDR3 DNA sequence: TGTGCCAGCAGCCCGGGGTACACCGGGGAGCTGTTTTTT.

The chain uses TRBV7-8 and TRBJ2-3; maybe TRBD2 (6 bases). Per the germline V gene, CDR1 is SGHVS and CDR2 is FQNEAQ. V lost 4 bases, J lost 6 bases, and 11 bases lay in between. This CDR3 has 13 residues. The CDR3 loop reads CASSYRGMDTQYF. The CDR3 DNA follows: TGTGCCAGCAGCTACCGCGGGATGGATACGCAGTATTTT.

CDR3 nucleotides: TGTGCCAGCAGCTTAGCTAGCGGGGGGGCCGTCAATACGCAGTATTTT. As protein: CASSLASGGAVNTQYF. The chain is built from TRBV7-2 and TRBJ2-3; 11 nucleotides line up with TRBD2. This CDR3 has 16 amino acids. The V and J ends lost 0 bases and 7 bases, in that order; junction bases with no gene match: 6. CDR1 and CDR2 (germline): SGHTA, FQGNSA.

This chain uses TRBV15 with TRBJ1-4; unclear D gene. The germline CDR1 and CDR2 sequences are LNHNV and YYDKDF (reference sequence). V lost 0 bases, J lost 6 bases, and 14 bases lay in between. There are 16 residues in the CDR3. CDR3 amino acids: CATSRDLRGVYEKLFF. The CDR3 region has the DNA TGTGCCACCAGCAGAGATTTAAGAGGAGTCTATGAAAAACTGTTTTTT.